This TCR beta chain was identified during a study of blood T cell repertoires in COVID-19. In the study overall: T cells, B-cell-depleted T cells, or PBMCs supplied cDNA or gDNA.

Germline CDR1 reads MRHNA; CDR2 reads SNTAGT. The CDR3 covers 15 residues. The V end was cut by 2 bases, the J end by 8 bases, with 16 bases between. Methods used by the authors: Amplified reference gene primers provided the basis for estimating nucleated cell counts. Clones were read by immunoSEQ multiplex PCR, and TCRdb kept only the in-frame ones, dropping some. That table supplies the V and J calls and clone size; D and trimming were determined from the DNA. This sample yields 50,000 to 80,000 clones, of which about 86% are seen a single time; 5.5% to 8% belongs to the top ten. The source material was peripheral blood. J is TRBJ2-1 and V is TRBV6-4; D possibly corresponds to TRBD2 (5 bases). The clonotype originates from a man aged 50-60 years with active COVID-19. The DNA of the CDR3 is TGTGCCAGCAGTGACAGCGCGGGTACTCGGGATGAGCAGTTCTTC. Translated, it gives CASSDSAGTRDEQFF.